The 24 T cell receptor beta chains in this list originate from one sample, sequenced in a study of blood T cell repertoires in COVID-19. Measured with immunoSEQ multiplex PCR; TCRdb has only the in-frame clones, and not every one. The table includes under 85,000 clones, about 81% detected once. Sequencing was performed on peripheral blood. These receptors all come from a man older than 75 with acute or convalescent COVID-19.

The genes are TRBV6-5 and TRBJ1-5; 7 bases align to TRBD1. J gave up 4 bases and V 2 bases, and 5 bases lay outside the gene matches. The CDR3 consists of 15 residues. Germline V gives CDR1 MNHEY, CDR2 SVGAGI. The CDR3 protein is CASSYTAGGNQPQHF. The CDR3 coding sequence is TGTGCCAGCAGTTACACCGCAGGGGGGAATCAGCCCCAGCATTTT.

Worth noting for this clone: Additional DNA sequences in this sample encode the identical CDR3. The gene calls are TRBV7-2 and TRBJ2-5; a weak D match, TRBD2 (5 bases). The V end lost 2 bases, the J end lost 5 bases, and 6 bases lay between the germline ends. This CDR3 contains 12 residues. Germline V gene sequence: CDR1 SGHTA, CDR2 FQGNSA. The CDR3 bases are TGTGCCAGCAGCTTACGAGGGGAGACCCAGTACTTC. As protein: CASSLRGETQYF.

The J gene is TRBJ2-1, the V gene TRBV15; 9 bases agree with TRBD1. CDR3 length: 16 amino acids. Germline-derived CDR1 and CDR2 are LNHNV and YYDKDF (reference sequence). The junction had 7 bases not matched to a gene; V was cut back by 1 base and J by 6 bases. CDR3 sequence (DNA): TGTGCCACCAGCAGAGTTGCGACAGGGGGGTTCAATGAGCAGTTCTTC. Amino acids: CATSRVATGGFNEQFF. The variable domain in full, with the rest retrieved from reference TRBV15 and TRBJ2-1, is DAMVIQNPRYQVTQFGKPVTLSCSQTLNHNVMYWYQQKSSQAPKLLFHYYDKDFNNEADTPDNFQSRRPNTSFCFLDIRSPGLGDTAMYLCATSRVATGGFNEQFFGPGTRLTVL.

This clone came up once. The V call is TRBV7-9, the J call TRBJ2-7, with 8 nucleotides matching TRBD1. Trimming at V came to 5 bases and at J to 5 bases, leaving 5 bases not matched to a gene. Germline loops: CDR1 SEHNR, CDR2 FQNEAQ (reference sequence). CDR3 length equals 13 residues. CDR3 protein: CASSRGQGDEQYF. As DNA, the CDR3 is TGTGCCAGCAGCCGCGGACAGGGTGACGAGCAGTACTTC.

V and J are TRBV15 and TRBJ2-7; D gene uncertain. The CDR3 has 12 amino acids. Between the trimmed V and J ends, which lost 0 bases and 7 bases, there was a span of 7 bases. From germline, CDR1 is LNHNV and CDR2 YYDKDF (reference sequence). In DNA, the CDR3 is TGTGCCACCAGCAGAGATTTCCAAGAGCAGTACTTC. It codes for CATSRDFQEQYF.

This clone occurred a few times. Other DNA sequences in this specimen translate into the identical CDR3. V and J are TRBV7-2 and TRBJ2-7, with 7 bases fitting TRBD2. Looked up from germline, CDR1 is SGHTA and CDR2 is FQGNSA. V trimming: 1 base; J trimming: 2 bases; junction bases outside the gene matches: 5. CDR3 length equals 15 residues. For the CDR3, the DNA is TGTGCCAGCAGCTTAGGACTAGCCGGTACCTACGAGCAGTACTTC. Its translation is CASSLGLAGTYEQYF.

The genes are TRBV5-1 and TRBJ1-1; TRBD1 agrees at 7 bases. Germline lookup yields CDR1 SGHRS and CDR2 YFSETQ. V lost 4 bases, J lost 5 bases, and 2 bases stayed unmatched. This CDR3 is built from 12 residues. The CDR3 loop reads CASSEQGTEAFF. The CDR3 DNA reads as TGCGCCAGCAGCGAACAGGGGACTGAAGCTTTCTTT. Full variable domain (outside the CDR3, taken from reference TRBV5-1 and TRBJ1-1): KAGVTQTPRYLIKTRGQQVTLSCSPISGHRSVSWYQQTPGQGLQFLFEYFSETQRNKGNFPGRFSGRQFSNSRSEMNVSTLELGDSALYLCASSEQGTEAFFGQGTRLTVV.

V usage is TRBV14 and J usage is TRBJ1-3; D possibly corresponds to TRBD1 (6 bases). This CDR3 is 16 amino acids long. Trimming left V 3 bases short and J 2 bases short, with 14 bases between. Germline lookup yields CDR1 SGHDN and CDR2 FVKESK. The chain's CDR3 is CASSHLDRTAGNTIYF. In DNA, the CDR3 is TGTGCCAGCAGCCACCTTGACAGGACAGCTGGAAACACCATATATTTT.

The V gene is TRBV19, the J gene TRBJ2-5; TRBD1 matches 7 bases. Trimming at V came to 5 bases and at J to 1 base, leaving 1 base not matched to a gene. This CDR3 comprises 13 residues. Germline CDR1 is LNHDA and CDR2 is SQIVND (reference sequence). CDR3 coding DNA: TGTGCCAGTAGTGGGACAGTCCAAGAGACCCAGTACTTC. Amino acid sequence: CASSGTVQETQYF.

The V and J genes are TRBV30 and TRBJ1-2; a possible D gene is TRBD1 (5 bases). Per germline, CDR1 GTSNPN and CDR2 SVGIG (reference sequence). V was clipped by 0 bases and J by 0 bases, with 14 bases between them. The CDR3 sequence is 16 residues long. The CDR3 spells CAWSVPRTSPNYGYTF. CDR3 coding DNA: TGTGCCTGGAGTGTCCCGCGGACAAGCCCTAACTATGGCTACACCTTC.

The CDR3 nucleotides read TGTGCCAGCAGTCTAGAACAGGGGAATGAGCAGTTCTTC. Amino acid sequence: CASSLEQGNEQFF. The rearrangement links TRBV2 to TRBJ2-1, with 7 bases matching TRBD1. The CDR3 runs 13 residues. Germline CDR1 is SNHLY and CDR2 is FYNNEI. Germline trimming cut 5 bases from V and 7 bases from J; bases unmatched to any gene: 5.

The chain has TRBV28 and TRBJ2-5, with 8 nucleotides matching TRBD1. Germline loops: CDR1 MDHEN, CDR2 SYDVKM. With V trimmed by 6 bases and J by 4 bases, 10 bases remained unmatched. CDR3 length equals 15 residues. DNA of the CDR3: TGTGCCAGCAGGGGGATCCAGGGGGCGCGAGAGACCCAGTACTTC. Residues: CASRGIQGARETQYF.

This chain joins TRBV4-2 and TRBJ2-5; 10 positions agree with TRBD2. V was clipped by 0 bases and J by 4 bases; unmatched bases: 8. CDR1 and CDR2 (germline): LGHNA, YNFKEQ. The CDR3 sequence is 17 residues long. The CDR3 spells CASSQEASGGDGETQYF. The CDR3 DNA follows: TGTGCCAGCAGCCAAGAGGCCAGCGGGGGGGATGGAGAGACCCAGTACTTC.

This sequence joins TRBV2 and TRBJ1-1; TRBD1 is a possible D gene (6 bases). The germline CDR1 and CDR2 sequences are SNHLY and FYNNEI. The CDR3 has 12 residues. The V and J ends lost 6 bases and 1 base respectively, with 6 bases between them. This CDR3 is CASRDRNTEAFF. CDR3 DNA sequence: TGTGCCAGCAGGGACAGGAACACTGAAGCTTTCTTT. The full variable domain, rest sourced from reference TRBV2 and TRBJ1-1, is EPEVTQTPSHQVTQMGQEVILRCVPISNHLYFYWYRQILGQKVEFLVSFYNNEISEKSEIFDDQFSVERPDGSNFTLKIRSTKLEDSAMYFCASRDRNTEAFFGQGTRLTVV.

The CDR3 reads CATSSPFQGTDGNTIYF. CDR3 in DNA: TGTGCCACCAGCAGTCCATTCCAAGGGACAGACGGAAACACCATATATTTT. J is TRBJ1-3 and V is TRBV15, with 7 bases matching TRBD1. J gave up 4 bases and V 3 bases, and 12 bases lay outside the gene matches. This CDR3 comprises 17 residues. The germline gives CDR1 LNHNV, CDR2 YYDKDF (reference sequence).

The rearrangement joins TRBV24-1 to TRBJ1-5, with TRBD1 as a possible D gene (5 bases). Germline loops: CDR1 KGHDR, CDR2 SFDVKD. V dropped 9 bases and J dropped 4 bases, with 12 bases sitting between them. This CDR3 has 13 residues. In DNA form, the CDR3 reads TGTGCCACCGTCCGACAGTTTAATCAGCCCCAGCATTTT. It translates to CATVRQFNQPQHF.

The chain links TRBV27 to TRBJ2-7; TRBD1 matches at 8 bases. V dropped 10 bases and J dropped 1; count of bases not matched to a gene: 3. CDR1 and CDR2 from the germline V gene are MNHEY and SMNVEV (reference sequence). The CDR3 runs 12 residues. This CDR3 is CATDRGSYEQYF. The CDR3 coding sequence is TGTGCCACAGACAGGGGATCCTACGAGCAGTACTTC.

The chain joins TRBV3-1 (or the pseudogene TRBV3-2) to TRBJ2-2, with TRBD1 as a possible D gene (6 bases). Germline loops: CDR1 LGHDT, CDR2 YNNKEL (reference sequence). CDR3 length: 12 amino acids. Trimming left V 11 bases short and J 6 bases short, with 13 bases between. CDR3 sequence reads: CASAGDPGELFF. In nucleotides, the CDR3 is TGTGCCTCCGCAGGGGATCCCGGGGAGCTGTTTTTT.

The chain carries TRBV7-2 and TRBJ2-7, with 8 bases fitting TRBD1. Germline lookup yields CDR1 SGHTA and CDR2 FQGNSA. With V trimmed by 1 base and J by 4 bases, 9 bases remained unmatched. The CDR3 is 16 residues long. This chain's CDR3 is CASSLEGQGARYEQYF. The CDR3 region has the DNA TGTGCCAGCAGCTTAGAGGGCCAGGGGGCACGATACGAGCAGTACTTC.

Comment on this clone: At one end, the junction sequence differs from germline, possibly due to a read error. This chain links TRBV7-7 with TRBJ2-1; the match to TRBD1 covers 8 bases. The germline V gene has CDR1 SSHAT and CDR2 FNYEAQ (reference sequence). The CDR3 runs 16 residues. CDR3 sequence reads: CASSARQGSSYNEQFF. The DNA of the CDR3 is TGTGCTAGCAGCGCCCGACAGGGGAGCTCCTACAATGAGCAGTTCTTC.

The DNA of the CDR3 is TGTGCCAGCAGCTTATCTAGCCCAGTACGGGAGACCCAGTACTTC. Its translation is CASSLSSPVRETQYF. The V and J genes are TRBV7-2 and TRBJ2-5; a weak D match, TRBD2 (5 bases). This CDR3 has 15 amino acids. V lost 2 bases to trimming and J lost 5 bases, with 15 bases between them. Germline V gives CDR1 SGHTA, CDR2 FQGNSA.

The V call is TRBV7-3, the J call TRBJ1-1, with a possible D match to TRBD1 (6 bases). The CDR3 is made up of 13 amino acids. Trimming shortened V by 2 bases and J by 4 bases, and 8 bases separated the two germline ends. Germline CDR1 is SGHTA and CDR2 is FQGTGA. The CDR3 loop is CASSLDRPTEAFF. The CDR3 bases are TGTGCCAGCAGCTTAGACAGGCCCACTGAAGCTTTCTTT.

The rearrangement uses TRBV18 and TRBJ1-4; TRBD1 might be the D (6 bases). Trimming removed 5 bases from V and 4 bases from J, with 14 bases in between. CDR1 KGHSH and CDR2 LQKENI come from the germline V gene. The CDR3 consists of 15 residues. In DNA, the CDR3 is TGTGCCAGCTCATCTAGACAGGACCTTAATGAAAAACTGTTTTTT. Its protein product is CASSSRQDLNEKLFF.

The chain couples TRBV7-2 to TRBJ2-5, with D perhaps matching TRBD2 (5 bases). The germline V gene has CDR1 SGHTA and CDR2 FQGNSA. This CDR3 is built from 13 residues. V was cut by 2 bases and J by 5 bases, with 9 bases left in between. The CDR3 reads CASSLNSGETQYF. In nucleotides, the CDR3 is TGTGCCAGCAGCTTAAATTCGGGGGAGACCCAGTACTTC.